The 20 T cell receptor beta chains reported below all come from one sample, sequenced in a study of patients and donors after allogeneic stem cell transplantation. TCRdb ran MiXCR on the RT-PCR reads and lists one entry per CDR3 protein. This table holds about 400,000 distinct CDR3 sequences, approximately 16% found once. What was sequenced was blood, either unsorted or a sorted T cell fraction (not recorded which). Every receptor here comes from a human donor who was either an allogeneic HSCT recipient or a stem cell or donor lymphocyte infusion donor (not recorded which). It is not recorded whose cells these are; they may come from a transplant donor.

This clonotype has just a few counts. The V and J genes are TRBV2 and TRBJ2-2; 7 positions agree with TRBD1. The length of the CDR3 is 16 residues. V dropped 1 base and J dropped 3; count of bases not matched to a gene: 5. Germline loops: CDR1 SNHLY, CDR2 FYNNEI. Written as DNA, the CDR3 is TGTGCCAGCAGTGAAGTGCTGACAGGGTACACCGGGGAGCTGTTTTTT. Translation: CASSEVLTGYTGELFF. The whole variable domain, remainder taken from reference TRBV2 and TRBJ2-2, is EPEVTQTPSHQVTQMGQEVILRCVPISNHLYFYWYRQILGQKVEFLVSFYNNEISEKSEIFDDQFSVERPDGSNFTLKIRSTKLEDSAMYFCASSEVLTGYTGELFFGEGSRLTVL.

This clonotype occurred a few times. The chain employs TRBV20-1 and TRBJ2-3; 8 bases are shared with TRBD2. V trimming: 5 bases; J trimming: 0 bases; junction bases outside the gene matches: 13. The germline V gene has CDR1 DFQATT and CDR2 SNEGSKA (reference sequence). CDR3 size: 17 residues. The CDR3 bases are TGCAGTGCTGGCCGAGCGGGGGCACCCCCTAGCACAGATACGCAGTATTTT. Its translation: CSAGRAGAPPSTDTQYF.

V gene TRBV7-2 combines with J gene TRBJ2-7; TRBD1 agrees at 7 bases. This CDR3 comprises 16 residues. CDR1 is SGHTA and CDR2 is FQGNSA in the germline V gene. The V gene end was trimmed by 0 bases and the J gene end by 1 base; junction bases not matched to a gene: 6. CDR3 in amino acids: CASSLALGTVSYEQYF. The CDR3 DNA follows: TGTGCCAGCAGCTTAGCTTTAGGGACAGTTTCCTACGAGCAGTACTTC.

The rearrangement uses TRBV3-1 and TRBJ2-1, with 9 bases lining up with TRBD2. The junction had 7 bases not matched to a gene; V was cut back by 2 bases and J by 5 bases. The germline CDR1 and CDR2 sequences are LGHDT and YNNKEL (reference sequence). The CDR3 sequence is 16 residues long. CDR3 sequence (DNA): TGTGCCAGCAGCCAATTGGCGGGGGGGCCCAACAATGAGCAGTTCTTC. The encoded protein is CASSQLAGGPNNEQFF.

This clonotype was counted ten times or more. This rearrangement joins TRBV27 to TRBJ1-6; D is undetermined. The CDR3 is 16 residues long. CDR1 is MNHEY and CDR2 is SMNVEV in the germline V gene (reference sequence). Trimming stripped 4 bases from V and 0 bases from J, with 10 bases between. As DNA, the CDR3 is TGTGCCAGCAGTTGGTACGGGAGCTCCTATAATTCACCCCTCCACTTT. Translating it yields CASSWYGSSYNSPLHF.

V and J are TRBV7-9 and TRBJ1-2, with 8 nucleotides matching TRBD1. The CDR3 runs 14 residues. Germline assignment: CDR1 SEHNR and CDR2 FQNEAQ (reference sequence). The J segment lost 1 base and the V segment lost 6 bases, leaving 4 bases of the junction unmatched. This CDR3 is CASSWTGLNYGYTF. CDR3 in DNA: TGTGCCAGCAGTTGGACAGGGCTTAACTATGGCTACACCTTC.

The chain links TRBV4-2 to TRBJ2-3, with a weak D call TRBD2 (5 bases). Germline V gene sequence: CDR1 LGHNA, CDR2 YNFKEQ. Trimming took 0 bases from V and 8 from J, leaving 15 bases between them. The CDR3 has 15 amino acids. The CDR3 DNA reads TGTGCCAGCAGCCAAGACAGTAAGGGCCGGGGTACGCAGTATTTT. Residues: CASSQDSKGRGTQYF.

This clonotype occurred a few times. This sequence joins TRBV10-3 and TRBJ2-5; D is ambiguous. In germline, CDR1 is ENHRY, CDR2 SYGVKD. The CDR3 extends over 13 amino acids. The ends were cut back, 10 bases at V and 0 bases at J, with 12 bases in the middle. The CDR3 region is CATRGPYQETQYF. The CDR3 nucleotides read TGTGCCACCCGAGGACCCTACCAAGAGACCCAGTACTTC.

This chain joins TRBV19 and TRBJ2-2; maybe TRBD1 (6 bases). The germline gives CDR1 LNHDA, CDR2 SQIVND (reference sequence). V lost 7 bases and J 1 base, leaving 10 bases between the germline ends. This CDR3 is built from 14 residues. Here the CDR3 DNA reads TGTGCCAGTAAACCACAGGGGAACACCGGGGAGCTGTTTTTT. This sequence encodes CASKPQGNTGELFF. The complete variable domain, with remaining parts taken from reference TRBV19 and TRBJ2-2, reads DGGITQSPKYLFRKEGQNVTLSCEQNLNHDAMYWYRQDPGQGLRLIYYSQIVNDFQKGDIAEGYSVSREKKESFPLTVTSAQKNPTAFYLCASKPQGNTGELFFGEGSRLTVL.

In its sample, this clonotype was seen a few times. The V gene is TRBV2, the J gene TRBJ2-3, with D uncertain. From germline, CDR1 is SNHLY and CDR2 FYNNEI. Trimming removed 5 bases at V and 1 base at J, with 13 bases between. The CDR3 is 15 residues long. In nucleotides, the CDR3 is TGTGCCAGCAGTCCCTCGACAACCGGCACAGATACGCAGTATTTT. Its protein product is CASSPSTTGTDTQYF.

This clonotype was detected only a few times. The chain carries TRBV24-1 and TRBJ2-5; 10 bases align to TRBD2. The V gene end was trimmed by 2 bases and the J gene end by 0 bases; junction bases not matched to a gene: 14. CDR3 length: 20 residues. In germline, CDR1 is KGHDR, CDR2 SFDVKD. As DNA, the CDR3 is TGTGCCACCAGTGATTCGGTCCCTTCGAGGCTAGCGGGAGACCAAGAGACCCAGTACTTC. The encoded protein is CATSDSVPSRLAGDQETQYF.

J is TRBJ2-1 and V is TRBV20-1; a weak D match, TRBD2 (5 bases). The CDR3 consists of 13 residues. CDR1 is DFQATT, CDR2 SNEGSKA, per germline (reference sequence). The V gene lost 3 bases and the J gene lost 7 bases, with 13 bases spanning the gap. CDR3 protein: CSAREPRGNEQFF. In DNA form, the CDR3 reads TGCAGTGCTAGGGAGCCTAGAGGGAATGAGCAGTTCTTC.

The chain employs TRBV29-1 and TRBJ1-2; 11 bases line up with TRBD1. Germline V CDR1 and CDR2: SQVTM, ANQGSEA. V trimming: 7 bases; J trimming: 7 bases; junction bases outside the gene matches: 8. This CDR3 spans 13 amino acids. CDR3 sequence: CSAVDRGPSGYTF. CDR3 DNA sequence: TGCAGCGCCGTGGACAGGGGGCCTAGTGGCTACACCTTC. The full variable domain, rest sourced from reference TRBV29-1 and TRBJ1-2, is SAVISQKPSRDICQRGTSLTIQCQVDSQVTMMFWYRQQPGQSLTLIATANQGSEATYESGFVIDKFPISRPNLTFSTLTVSNMSPEDSSIYLCSAVDRGPSGYTFGSGTRLTVV.

The chain uses TRBV24-1 and TRBJ2-3; D remains unclear. The germline V and J ends were trimmed by 5 bases and 2 bases, with 13 bases remaining between them. Germline V gene data show CDR1 as KGHDR and CDR2 as SFDVKD. There are 15 residues in the CDR3. CDR3 sequence reads: CATSAATPFTDTQYF. Here the CDR3 DNA reads TGTGCCACCAGTGCAGCTACCCCCTTCACAGATACGCAGTATTTT.

This clonotype occurred a few times. The chain uses TRBV7-9 and TRBJ1-3; D gene uncertain. Germline CDR1 is SEHNR and CDR2 is FQNEAQ (reference sequence). Trimming cost V 3 bases and J 0 bases, with 9 bases left between them. This CDR3 spans 15 amino acids. The CDR3 DNA is TGTGCCAGCAGCTTTCAGGTCGTCTCTGGAAACACCATATATTTT. It codes for CASSFQVVSGNTIYF.

This clonotype was observed a few times. The chain carries TRBV25-1 and TRBJ2-2; D possibly corresponds to TRBD1 (5 bases). This CDR3 has 16 amino acids. Trimming pared 1 base from V and 4 bases from J, leaving 13 bases between. Germline lookup yields CDR1 MGHDK and CDR2 SYGVNS. The CDR3 DNA is TGTGCCAGCAGTGAATGGGCAGGGATGGGCACCGGGGAGCTGTTTTTT. This translates into CASSEWAGMGTGELFF.

The genes are TRBV13 and TRBJ2-7, with unresolved D. Germline CDR1 reads PRHDT; CDR2 reads FYEKMQ (reference sequence). CDR3 length: 11 amino acids. Trimming stripped 7 bases from V and 5 bases from J, with 9 bases between. The CDR3 spells CASTHRDEQYF. The CDR3 DNA reads TGTGCCAGCACCCACCGGGACGAGCAGTACTTC.

This clonotype has a handful of counts. The V call is TRBV29-1, the J call TRBJ2-1, with TRBD1 matching 9 bases. V lost 3 bases to trimming and J lost 1 base; unmatched junction nucleotides: 7. Germline V gene lookup returns CDR1 SQVTM and CDR2 ANQGSEA. The CDR3 spans 16 residues. CDR3 bases: TGCAGCGTTGAGGGAGGACAGGGGAGGTCCTACAATGAGCAGTTCTTC. Translation gives CSVEGGQGRSYNEQFF.

The gene calls are TRBV7-6 and TRBJ2-3; D ambiguous. CDR3 size: 13 residues. The V gene's germline CDR1 is SGHVS and CDR2 FNYEAQ. Trimming left V 2 bases short and J 6 bases short, with 9 bases between. Here the CDR3 DNA reads TGTGCCAGCAGCTTACCCAAGGCGGATACGCAGTATTTT. Encoded protein: CASSLPKADTQYF.

CDR3 amino acids: CASSLRPAPPSYNEQFF. The CDR3 DNA reads TGCGCCAGCAGCTTGAGGCCAGCGCCTCCCTCCTACAATGAGCAGTTCTTC. The rearrangement uses TRBV5-1 and TRBJ2-1; D ambiguous. V was clipped by 1 base and J by 0 bases, with 14 bases between them. Looked up from germline, CDR1 is SGHRS and CDR2 is YFSETQ. The CDR3 spans 17 residues.